A selection of T cell receptor beta chains follows, all from one sample in a study of cytomegalovirus exposure and HLA in healthy donors. The protocol was immunoSEQ multiplex PCR, while the TCRdb copy is restricted to in-frame clones and leaves out a portion. The sample comprises 180,000 or so clones, 75% to 85% of which are singletons, and under 15% rests with the top ten. The specimen was PBMCs. These receptors originate from a woman aged 30 to 39 in good health and CMV-seropositive. Both conserved end residues are part of each CDR3. The order of the fields is clone size, V gene, D gene, J gene, CDR3 DNA, CDR3 protein. The D gene is left open where the match is weak. Not every row has a clone size; where given, it reads once, few, many or a size class.

NA	TRBV2	NA	TRBJ2-1	TGTGCCAGCAGTGACGGCTCGCGGGCTGGCCCGCAGTTCTTC	CASSDGSRAGPQFF
NA	TRBV5-8	TRBD2	TRBJ2-5	TGTGCCGGAACTTTCGGAAGGACTAGCGGGAGGAGGGAGACCCAGTACTTC	CAGTFGRTSGRRETQYF
NA	TRBV5-6	NA	TRBJ1-5	TGTGCCAGCAGCCTATTTGGCGGGGATAGCAATCAGCCCCAGCATTTT	CASSLFGGDSNQPQHF
NA	TRBV15	TRBD2	TRBJ2-7	TGTGCCACCAGCAGAGATTACGGCGGGAGGTCTCCGTACATCTCCTACGAGCAGTACTTC	CATSRDYGGRSPYISYEQYF
once	TRBV2	NA	TRBJ1-1	TGTGCCAGCAGGGACAGCAGGAACACTGAAGCTTTCTTT	CASRDSRNTEAFF
NA	TRBV5-1	TRBD1	TRBJ1-2	TGCGCCAGCAGCTCCCCTGACAGGGGATATGGCTACACCTTC	CASSSPDRGYGYTF
NA	TRBV4-2	NA	TRBJ2-7	TGTGCCAGCAGCCCTGATGGGCAGCGGGCATACGAGCAGTACTTC	CASSPDGQRAYEQYF
NA	TRBV6-5	NA	TRBJ2-7	TGTGCCAGCAGTTATCGGGAAAGCGCCTACGAGCAGTACTTC	CASSYRESAYEQYF
NA	TRBV25-1	TRBD1	TRBJ1-1	TGTGCCAGCAGCGACCCCGGGACAGGGCCACACACTGAAGCTTTCTTT	CASSDPGTGPHTEAFF
NA	TRBV5-6	NA	TRBJ2-6	TGTGCCAGCAGCGGGACTGATTCCTCTGGGGCCAACGTCCTGACTTTC	CASSGTDSSGANVLTF
many	TRBV6-1	NA	TRBJ1-2	TGTGCCAGCAGTGAAGAGGGGATCTATGGCTACACCTTC	CASSEEGIYGYTF
NA	TRBV6-6	NA	TRBJ2-5	TGTGCCAGCAGTCCGACAGGTTCTGAGACCCAGTACTTC	CASSPTGSETQYF
NA	TRBV30	TRBD2	TRBJ2-1	TGTGCCTGGAGCTACCTAGGGACTAGCGGGGACAATGAGCAGTTCTTC	CAWSYLGTSGDNEQFF
NA	TRBV6-1	NA	TRBJ1-2	TGTGCCAGCAGTGTAATTCCAGAAATCTATGGCTACACCTTC	CASSVIPEIYGYTF
NA	TRBV4-2	TRBD2	TRBJ2-7	TGTGCCAGCAGCCCCGAGACTAGCGGGACCTTCGGCGAGCAGTACTTC	CASSPETSGTFGEQYF
few	TRBV9	NA	TRBJ2-7	TGTGCCAGCAGCGTAGACGGGATCGAGCAGTACTTC	CASSVDGIEQYF
few	TRBV7-3	TRBD1	TRBJ2-2	TGTGCCAGCAGCTTAGGGACAGGGGACACCGGGGAGCTGTTTTTT	CASSLGTGDTGELFF
NA	TRBV27	NA	TRBJ2-7	TGTGCCAGCAGCTATGCAACCCTTGGCGAGCAGTACTTC	CASSYATLGEQYF
NA	TRBV5-1	NA	TRBJ2-1	TGCGCCAGCAGCTTGGCCGCAGCGGGACACGAGCAGTTCTTC	CASSLAAAGHEQFF
NA	TRBV27	NA	TRBJ2-2	TGTGCCAGCAGTTTGTCTCAGGGGGAGCTGTTTTTT	CASSLSQGELFF
NA	TRBV19	TRBD1	TRBJ1-1	TGTGCCAGTAGTCAGGGGGTAAAGGCTTTCTTT	CASSQGVKAFF
NA	TRBV27	NA	TRBJ1-5	TGTGCCAGCAGACTCGCTCTCGGTCAGCCCCAGCATTTT	CASRLALGQPQHF
NA	TRBV9	TRBD2	TRBJ2-2	TGTGCCAGCAGTAAGAGCGGGAGCGGGGGCACCGGGGAGCTGTTTTTT	CASSKSGSGGTGELFF
few	TRBV4-1	NA	TRBJ2-7	TGCGCCAGCAGCCAAGAAGGGGCGGGAACCTACGAGCAGTACTTC	CASSQEGAGTYEQYF
NA	TRBV25-1	NA	TRBJ2-1	TGTGCCAGCAGTGAAGTTGCGGGAACGAAGCAGTTCTTC	CASSEVAGTKQFF
NA	TRBV5-1	NA	TRBJ2-1	TGCGCCAGCAGACCGGGACTCTCCTACAATGAGCAGTTCTTC	CASRPGLSYNEQFF
NA	TRBV7-2	TRBD1	TRBJ2-1	TGTGCCAGCAGCTTAGGGACAGGAGATAATAACTACAATGAGCAGTTCTTC	CASSLGTGDNNYNEQFF
NA	TRBV7-3	NA	TRBJ2-7	TGTGCCAGCAGCTTGCAGGCTTCCTACGAGCAGTACTTC	CASSLQASYEQYF
NA	TRBV19	NA	TRBJ2-2	TGTGCCAGTAGTATTAGGACAGTAAACACCGGGGAGCTGTTTTTT	CASSIRTVNTGELFF
NA	TRBV7-8	NA	TRBJ1-2	TGTGCCAGCAGCATACAAAACCTAGGAGGCTACACCTTC	CASSIQNLGGYTF
NA	TRBV7-2	TRBD1	TRBJ1-5	TGTGCCAGCAGCTCATCGGTGGGACAGGGGGGACGGGGATATCAGCCCCAGCATTTT	CASSSSVGQGGRGYQPQHF
NA	TRBV6-6	NA	TRBJ2-7	TGTGCCAGCGTCCGGGACACTACCTACGAGCAGTACTTC	CASVRDTTYEQYF
NA	TRBV6-6	NA	TRBJ1-5	TGTGCCAGCAGTTCCGTCGGGGGACAGCCCCAGCATTTT	CASSSVGGQPQHF
few	TRBV7-9	TRBD1	TRBJ1-2	TGTGCCAGCAGCCTCAGGGGACAGGGAGAATTATATGGCTACACCTTC	CASSLRGQGELYGYTF
few	TRBV2	TRBD2	TRBJ2-1	TGTGCCAGCAGTGGGTTTCGGCGGGAGGCGGATGAGCAGTTCTTC	CASSGFRREADEQFF
NA	TRBV28	TRBD1	TRBJ1-4	TGTGCCGTCGACAGGGGACTTAATGAAAAACTGTTTTTT	CAVDRGLNEKLFF
NA	TRBV27	TRBD1	TRBJ2-7	TGTGCCAGCAGTTTATCCCCGGGACAGGGGGCGAGGGAGCAGTACTTC	CASSLSPGQGAREQYF
NA	TRBV7-8	TRBD2	TRBJ2-1	TGTGCCAGCAGCTCCCCAGCGAATCGGACTAGCGGGAGTAGGAATGAGCAGTTCTTC	CASSSPANRTSGSRNEQFF
NA	TRBV9	TRBD2	TRBJ2-7	TGTGCCAGCAGCCTTGGACTAGCGGGGGCCTACGAGCAGTACTTC	CASSLGLAGAYEQYF
NA	TRBV6-6	TRBD1	TRBJ1-4	TGTGCCAGCAGTAGCACCGGGACAGGGGATCGAAAACTGTTTTTT	CASSSTGTGDRKLFF
NA	TRBV7-9	NA	TRBJ2-7	TGTGCCAGCAGCCCAGGGGATTGGGAGCAGTACTTC	CASSPGDWEQYF
many	TRBV4-2	NA	TRBJ2-2	TGTGCCAGCAGCCAAGATTGGAGCATCGCCGGGGAGCTGTTTTTT	CASSQDWSIAGELFF
NA	TRBV30	NA	TRBJ1-4	TGTGCCTGGAAGAGGGATGGGTATGAAAAACTGTTTTTT	CAWKRDGYEKLFF
NA	TRBV4-1	NA	TRBJ2-3	TGCGCCAGCAGCGCCCGGGAGAGAGAAGATACGCAGTATTTT	CASSAREREDTQYF
NA	TRBV5-1	TRBD2	TRBJ2-3	TGCGCCAGCAGCTTGGAGTCTAGCGGGAGTACAGATACGCAGTATTTT	CASSLESSGSTDTQYF
few	TRBV2	TRBD1	TRBJ1-5	TGTGCCAGCAGCCAAACAGGGGGCCGGCAGCCCCAGCATTTT	CASSQTGGRQPQHF
NA	TRBV11-2	NA	TRBJ2-7	TGTGCCAGCAGCTTAGGCACTGTCTACGAGCAGTACTTC	CASSLGTVYEQYF
NA	TRBV25-1	TRBD1	TRBJ2-2	TGTGCCAGCATGCTACAGGGGGTCGCCGGGGAGCTGTTTTTT	CASMLQGVAGELFF
once	TRBV6-6	NA	TRBJ2-7	TGTGCCAGCACATTGGGACAAGCCTACGAGCAGTACTTC	CASTLGQAYEQYF
NA	TRBV9	TRBD2	TRBJ2-5	TGTGCCAGCAGCTACTCTAGCGGGAGTTACCAAGAGACCCAGTACTTC	CASSYSSGSYQETQYF
NA	TRBV5-1	TRBD1	TRBJ1-2	TGCGCCAGCAGCTTGGCAGGGGGCGAAATAACCACCAGAGGCTACACCTTC	CASSLAGGEITTRGYTF
once	TRBV6-1	TRBD2	TRBJ2-7	TGTGCCAGCAGTGAACGGGGGGGACGGGAGCAGTACTTC	CASSERGGREQYF
NA	TRBV7-7	NA	TRBJ2-7	TGTGCTAGCAGCTGGGAGGCGTTCCCCTACGAGCAGTACTTC	CASSWEAFPYEQYF